The rows below give T cell receptor beta chains drawn from one sample of a study of control samples from healthy donors and cancer patients. The table came from immunoSEQ multiplex PCR; TCRdb's copy has only in-frame clones and leaves some out. This table holds about 120,000 clones, 89% found once. What was sequenced was blood. The receptors were gathered from a man aged 50-59 years in good health. CDR3s leave out the opening cysteine and the closing phenylalanine or tryptophan. Each record gives: CDR3 length, V gene, J gene, CDR3 protein.

length: 13
V: TRBV7-2
J: TRBJ2-1
CDR3: ASSFSGGATDEQF

length: 13
V: TRBV7-9
J: TRBJ1-2
CDR3: ASSLAGQGLGGYT

length: 13
V: TRBV27
J: TRBJ2-1
CDR3: ASSMGAGLNNEQF

length: 14
V: TRBV18
J: TRBJ2-7
CDR3: ASSPPTKDVVYEQY

length: 14
V: TRBV5-5
J: TRBJ1-1
CDR3: ASSLGATQMGTEAF

length: 16
V: TRBV9
J: TRBJ1-1
CDR3: ASSPRLMGDRANTEAF

length: 17
V: TRBV7-2
J: TRBJ2-2
CDR3: ASSFTRVTAQGRNGELF

length: 12
V: TRBV6-6
J: TRBJ2-5
CDR3: ASSPPGLEETQY

length: 12
V: TRBV2
J: TRBJ1-4
CDR3: ASIKDRDNEKLF

length: 12
V: TRBV19
J: TRBJ1-6
CDR3: ASTYTVRGSPLH

length: 12
V: TRBV11-2
J: TRBJ2-7
CDR3: ASSLVGRGGEQY

length: 13
V: TRBV5-4
J: TRBJ2-1
CDR3: ASSGEAGGPIEQF

length: 13
V: TRBV13
J: TRBJ1-5
CDR3: ASSLGGRDNQPQH

length: 11
V: TRBV6-1
J: TRBJ1-2
CDR3: ASSEAGYYGYT

length: 12
V: TRBV9
J: TRBJ1-1
CDR3: ASSVVGSNTEAF

length: 16
V: TRBV5-1
J: TRBJ1-6
CDR3: ASSYRDRRSGGDSPLH

length: 13
V: TRBV27
J: TRBJ1-2
CDR3: ASSLSLGQGFGYT

length: 12
V: TRBV10-3
J: TRBJ2-3
CDR3: AISDGGSTDTQY

length: 13
V: TRBV9
J: TRBJ1-1
CDR3: ASSVDEGLYTEAF

length: 15
V: TRBV5-6
J: TRBJ1-3
CDR3: ASSFHSGTGLGNTIY

length: 13
V: TRBV19
J: TRBJ1-5
CDR3: ASSISWAGAVTQH

length: 13
V: TRBV21-1
J: TRBJ2-7
CDR3: ASSKDEKSSYEQY

length: 12
V: TRBV5-5
J: TRBJ2-7
CDR3: ASSGRTGINEQY

length: 10
V: TRBV6-2/TRBV6-3
J: TRBJ2-5
CDR3: ASSYSRETQY

length: 12
V: TRBV9
J: TRBJ1-1
CDR3: ASSVSQWNTEAF

length: 10
V: TRBV6-5
J: TRBJ1-1
CDR3: ASKGMKAEAF

length: 14
V: TRBV15
J: TRBJ1-6
CDR3: ATSREMGQGNSPLH

length: 13
V: TRBV27
J: TRBJ2-7
CDR3: ASSFMGQGGYEQY

length: 12
V: TRBV19
J: TRBJ1-5
CDR3: ASTHGVANQPQH

length: 15
V: TRBV5-6
J: TRBJ1-2
CDR3: ASSLWGYGGSNYGYT

length: 13
V: TRBV6-4
J: TRBJ2-7
CDR3: ASSEAAGGPYEQY

length: 14
V: TRBV7-2
J: TRBJ1-3
CDR3: ASSPPGTPSGNTIY

length: 16
V: TRBV10-1
J: TRBJ2-2
CDR3: ASSESGRGTVNTGELF

length: 12
V: TRBV5-8
J: TRBJ2-2
CDR3: ASSRQRGTGELF

length: 12
V: TRBV6-1
J: TRBJ2-2
CDR3: ASSEGVDTGELF

length: 13
V: TRBV7-2
J: TRBJ2-2
CDR3: ASSLASGAPGELF

length: 14
V: TRBV5-1
J: TRBJ2-3
CDR3: ASSLGASGGSDTQY

length: 12
V: TRBV30
J: TRBJ2-1
CDR3: AWAASGGAREQF

length: 13
V: TRBV7-2
J: TRBJ1-5
CDR3: ASSPLGGINQPQH

length: 13
V: TRBV3-1/TRBV3-2
J: TRBJ2-2
CDR3: ASSQDSDHTGELF

length: 12
V: TRBV7-8
J: TRBJ2-7
CDR3: ASSFRIPPYEQY

length: 13
V: TRBV5-6
J: TRBJ2-3
CDR3: ASSWRGQGKDTQY

length: 13
V: TRBV5-6
J: TRBJ2-2
CDR3: ASSPGTANTGELF

length: 12
V: TRBV11-2
J: TRBJ2-5
CDR3: ASSPLVNQETQY

length: 9
V: TRBV30
J: TRBJ2-7
CDR3: AWSEAAKQY

length: 10
V: TRBV9
J: TRBJ1-2
CDR3: ASSVEGGGYT

length: 16
V: TRBV2
J: TRBJ2-3
CDR3: ASSEKGLAGGSTDTQY

length: 16
V: TRBV7-9
J: TRBJ1-4
CDR3: ASSFLTGERITNEKLF

length: 11
V: TRBV6-5
J: TRBJ2-1
CDR3: ASSYSAYNEQF